This TCR beta chain came from a study of CD8 T cells in ankylosing spondylitis. Study-level findings and limits: Relatively rare in peripheral blood, disease-linked clones were also CD8+. Characteristic, it appeared, of ankylosing spondylitis blood was a TCR beta motif of eight highly homologous variants. There was reportedly significant enrichment of clones that were disease-linked in matched ankylosing spondylitis synovial fluid.

Looked up from germline, CDR1 is SQVTM and CDR2 is ANQGSEA. The CDR3 is 16 residues long. Trimming took 2 bases from V and 4 from J, leaving 18 bases between them. Note on this clonotype: Its antigen is unidentified.

TCRdb reanalysed the 5' RACE reads using MiXCR and keeps one entry per CDR3 protein. Among about 90,000 distinct CDR3 sequences listed, 27% were seen once. The chain has TRBV29-1 and TRBJ2-1, with D tentatively TRBD1 or TRBD2 (5 bases each). Sequenced sample: blood, either unsorted or a sorted T cell fraction (not recorded which). This TCR was sampled from a male donor with ankylosing spondylitis or in good health (not recorded which). CDR3 bases: TGCAGCGTTGAAACAGGACTGGGGTCGGGGTACAATGAGCAGTTCTTC. Translating it yields CSVETGLGSGYNEQFF.